The rows below give T cell receptor beta chains drawn from one sample of a study. TCRdb re-analysed the RT-PCR reads in MiXCR, keeping a single row per CDR3 protein. This sample has 650,000 to 800,000 distinct CDR3 sequences, with 12% to 15% found just once. Sequencing input: memory CD4+ T cells from blood. The receptors shown here come from a female donor in good health, serving as a healthy control. CDR3s include the opening cysteine and the closing phenylalanine or tryptophan. A D gene is named only where the DNA matches it firmly. The size entry is marked missing in some rows and otherwise reads once, few, many or a size class.

d_call	clone_size	v_call	cdr3_length	j_call	cdr3_aa	cdr3_nt
-	-	TRBV28	10	TRBJ2-5	CASRSEVLDF	TGTGCCAGCAGATCGGAGGTTCTGGACTTC
-	many	TRBV12-3/TRBV12-4	17	TRBJ2-5	CASRQGPSSASQETQYF	TGTGCCAGCAGACAGGGGCCGTCTAGCGCCTCCCAAGAGACCCAGTACTTC
-	many	TRBV6-5	16	TRBJ2-2	CASSYSINRGTGELFF	TGTGCCAGCAGTTACTCGATCAACCGGGGCACCGGGGAGCTGTTTTTT
-	few	TRBV12-3/TRBV12-4	15	TRBJ1-2	CASSSLQGSNYGYTF	TGTGCCAGCAGTTCCCTCCAGGGGTCGAACTATGGCTACACCTTC
-	few	TRBV27	17	TRBJ1-4	CASSLRQASSTNEKLFF	TGTGCCAGCAGTTTACGACAGGCGTCGTCAACTAATGAAAAACTGTTTTTT
TRBD2	-	TRBV6-6	14	TRBJ2-3	CASAVAGAEDTQYF	TGTGCCAGCGCGGTAGCGGGAGCAGAAGATACGCAGTATTTT
-	-	TRBV30	13	TRBJ2-1	CAWVTQGYNEQFF	TGTGCCTGGGTAACACAGGGATACAATGAGCAGTTCTTC
-	-	TRBV15	15	TRBJ2-7	CATSRALGTPYEQYF	TGTGCCACCAGCAGAGCCCTCGGAACGCCCTACGAGCAGTACTTC
-	few	TRBV10-3	11	TRBJ2-2	CAIRGTGELFF	TGTGCCATCCGCGGGACCGGGGAGCTGTTTTTT
-	-	TRBV5-6	14	TRBJ1-2	CASSPWARDYGYTF	TGTGCCAGCAGCCCTTGGGCGCGGGATTATGGCTACACCTTC
-	-	TRBV5-1	14	TRBJ2-5	CASSLEFSRETQYF	TGCGCCAGCAGCTTGGAATTCAGCCGGGAGACCCAGTACTTC
-	-	TRBV5-6	15	TRBJ1-3	CASSDPGATGNTIYF	TGTGCCAGCTCGGACCCGGGGGCGACTGGAAACACCATATATTTT
-	few	TRBV12-3/TRBV12-4	14	TRBJ2-4	CASNIAGAKNIQYF	TGTGCCAGCAACATAGCCGGAGCCAAAAACATTCAGTACTTC
-	many	TRBV6-5	15	TRBJ2-1	CASSYSGASYNEQFF	TGTGCCAGCAGTTATTCAGGGGCGTCCTACAATGAGCAGTTCTTC
-	-	TRBV30	15	TRBJ2-3	CAWSVRRVRTDTQYF	TGTGCCTGGAGTGTACGCAGGGTACGCACAGATACGCAGTATTTT
-	many	TRBV30	12	TRBJ2-4	CAWSVQGGIQYF	TGTGCCTGGAGTGTACAAGGCGGCATTCAGTACTTC
TRBD2	-	TRBV24-1	17	TRBJ2-3	CATSGNGTSGSADTQYF	TGTGCCACCAGTGGTAATGGGACTAGCGGGAGTGCAGATACGCAGTATTTT
TRBD1	few	TRBV5-1	14	TRBJ2-7	CASSGTGVSYEQYF	TGCGCCAGCAGCGGGACAGGGGTTTCCTACGAGCAGTACTTC
-	many	TRBV20-1	14	TRBJ1-2	CSAGTTGSGWGYTF	TGCAGTGCAGGGACGACAGGATCGGGCTGGGGCTACACCTTC
-	many	TRBV24-1	16	TRBJ2-3	CATSDLQPGDTDTQYF	TGTGCCACCAGTGACCTGCAGCCAGGGGACACAGATACGCAGTATTTT
TRBD1	-	TRBV9	15	TRBJ2-7	CASSPRTGPPYEQYF	TGTGCCAGCAGCCCCCGGACAGGACCTCCTTACGAGCAGTACTTC
-	few	TRBV24-1	12	TRBJ1-1	CATGGGGTEAFF	TGTGCCACCGGAGGGGGGGGGACTGAAGCTTTCTTT
TRBD2	-	TRBV10-3	17	TRBJ2-7	CAISEAQRGGVLNEQYF	TGTGCCATCAGTGAGGCCCAGCGGGGGGGTGTGCTGAACGAGCAGTACTTC
-	many	TRBV6-6	14	TRBJ2-7	CASSYSSGGAPPNF	TGTGCCAGCAGTTACTCTTCAGGAGGGGCACCGCCGAACTTC
TRBD1	few	TRBV29-1	13	TRBJ1-1	CSVVDRAETEAFF	TGCAGCGTTGTCGACAGGGCGGAAACTGAAGCTTTCTTT
-	-	TRBV7-9	15	TRBJ2-4	CASSLGQSRGNIQYF	TGTGCCAGCAGCTTAGGACAGAGCAGGGGAAACATTCAGTACTTC
-	many	TRBV18	14	TRBJ2-3	CASSPPVSTDTQYF	TGTGCCAGCTCACCACCGGTCAGCACAGATACGCAGTATTTT
-	many	TRBV4-2	15	TRBJ2-1	CASSQAETDYNEQFF	TGTGCCAGCAGCCAAGCTGAGACAGACTACAATGAGCAGTTCTTC
-	-	TRBV18	12	TRBJ2-5	CASSDQRETQYF	TGTGCCAGCTCCGACCAGAGGGAGACCCAGTACTTC
-	few	TRBV4-1	15	TRBJ2-7	CASSQARQEIYEQYF	TGCGCCAGCAGCCAAGCCAGACAGGAGATCTACGAGCAGTACTTC
TRBD1	-	TRBV9	16	TRBJ2-3	CASSVQGQANTDTQYF	TGTGCCAGCAGCGTACAGGGACAGGCAAACACAGATACGCAGTATTTT
TRBD1	few	TRBV20-1	13	TRBJ1-5	CSARRGPNQPQHF	TGCAGTGCTAGAAGGGGGCCAAATCAGCCCCAGCATTTT
TRBD1	few	TRBV6-6	14	TRBJ1-2	CASIGTASAYGYTF	TGTGCCAGCATAGGGACAGCCTCGGCCTATGGCTACACCTTC
-	many	TRBV5-6	13	TRBJ2-1	CASTVGSYNEQFF	TGTGCCAGCACTGTTGGGTCCTACAATGAGCAGTTCTTC
TRBD2	-	TRBV10-3	18	TRBJ2-7	CAISDPGLAGGSSYEQYF	TGTGCCATCAGTGACCCCGGACTAGCGGGGGGGAGCTCCTACGAGCAGTACTTC
TRBD2	-	TRBV6-2/TRBV6-3	14	TRBJ2-3	CASSPMGRVDTQYF	TGTGCCAGCAGCCCGATGGGGAGGGTAGATACGCAGTATTTT
-	-	TRBV20-1	12	TRBJ2-1	CSGRRGNNEQFF	TGCAGTGGGCGGAGGGGGAACAATGAGCAGTTCTTC
TRBD1	many	TRBV10-3	14	TRBJ1-2	CAIRGDRDLYGYTF	TGTGCCATCAGAGGGGACAGAGATCTCTATGGCTACACCTTC
TRBD1	-	TRBV6-5	15	TRBJ1-5	CASRLTGDFNQPQHF	TGTGCCAGCAGATTAACAGGGGATTTCAATCAGCCCCAGCATTTT
-	few	TRBV7-8	15	TRBJ1-2	CASSLALDSVYGYTF	TGTGCCAGCAGCTTAGCGCTAGACAGCGTCTATGGCTACACCTTC
TRBD1	many	TRBV20-1	16	TRBJ2-1	CSARDFGQGTYNEQFF	TGCAGTGCTAGAGATTTCGGACAGGGGACTTACAATGAGCAGTTCTTC
TRBD1	many	TRBV29-1	12	TRBJ2-2	CSHRGLAGELFF	TGCAGTCACAGGGGGCTCGCCGGGGAGCTGTTTTTT
TRBD1	-	TRBV7-2	15	TRBJ2-1	CASSLDGTGGREQFF	TGTGCCAGCAGCTTAGACGGGACAGGGGGCAGAGAGCAGTTCTTC
-	-	TRBV27	15	TRBJ1-4	CASSLKPFNYEKLFF	TGTGCCAGCAGCCTCAAGCCTTTTAATTATGAAAAACTGTTTTTT
-	few	TRBV2	13	TRBJ1-1	CASLRQVNTEAFF	TGTGCCAGCCTGCGACAGGTGAACACTGAAGCTTTCTTT
-	many	TRBV6-2/TRBV6-3	14	TRBJ1-1	CASSYLGSWTEAFF	TGTGCCAGCAGTTACTTAGGGTCGTGGACTGAAGCTTTCTTT
-	many	TRBV5-1	13	TRBJ1-1	CASSTDQNTEAFF	TGCGCCAGCAGCACGGACCAGAACACTGAAGCTTTCTTT
TRBD2	few	TRBV3-1	16	TRBJ2-3	CASSQYPSAGEDTQYF	TGTGCCAGCAGCCAATACCCCTCGGCGGGAGAAGATACGCAGTATTTT